This T cell receptor (beta chain) comes out of a study of cytomegalovirus exposure and HLA in healthy donors. Study outcomes and limitations: Under in vitro conditions, three CMV-associated chains were confirmed as specific for CMV antigens. Highly shared variants forming one cluster were likely a sequencing artifact. TCR beta V- and J-gene trimming, according to a later analysis, was linked to a missense DCLRE1C variant.

The PCR was carried out with 60 Vbeta primers and 13 Jbeta primers. As handled by the study authors: An analysis performed later counted about 80 million unique TCR beta chains (approximately 11 million of them shared). Sequencing used immunoSEQ multiplex PCR; TCRdb keeps in-frame clones, though not all of them. V and J calls and clone size come straight from that table; D and trimming were deduced from the DNA. The sample lists under 130,000 clones, roughly three quarters occurring once. V trimming: 4 bases; J trimming: 5 bases; junction bases outside the gene matches: 1. The CDR3 is made up of 12 amino acids. Per the germline V gene, CDR1 is SGHNT and CDR2 is YYREEE (reference sequence). This clone showed up just once. Its target is not known.

The sequenced sample was PBMCs. This sequence was found in a young man in good health and CMV-seronegative. This rearrangement joins TRBV5-4 to TRBJ2-5; TRBD1 matches at 8 bases. CDR3 in DNA: TGTGCCAGCAGCAGGGACAGGGAGACCCAGTACTTC. Its translation: CASSRDRETQYF.